These 16 T cell receptor beta chains were all obtained from the same sample, sequenced in a study of T-cell reconstitution after alpha-beta-depleted transplantation in children. As it was prepared, the TCRbeta library received unique molecular identifiers. Via MiXCR, TCRdb re-called the PCR reads, giving one row per CDR3 protein. Altogether about a million distinct CDR3 sequences are present, less than 30% being singletons, with the ten largest covering roughly 28%. Sequenced here: PBMCs, mostly from graft donor cells, sampled 360 days after TCRalphabeta/CD19-depleted stem cell transplant. These receptors all stem from a boy under three years old who had a stem cell transplant for SCID, so the T cells may come from the graft donor.

This chain links TRBV29-1 with TRBJ1-1; the D gene is possibly TRBD1 (5 bases). Germline V gives CDR1 SQVTM, CDR2 ANQGSEA. This CDR3 spans 16 amino acids. With 5 bases removed from V and 1 base from J, the gap between germline ends came to 20 bases. CDR3 in amino acids: CSVKDTALNRNTEAFF. The CDR3 nucleotides are TGCAGCGTTAAGGACACCGCCCTGAATCGGAACACTGAAGCTTTCTTT.

This rearrangement joins TRBV3-1 to TRBJ2-5; D is uncertain. Trimming left V 1 base short and J 4 bases short, with 10 bases between. CDR1 and CDR2 from the germline V gene are LGHDT and YNNKEL (reference sequence). The CDR3 spans 14 residues. CDR3 amino acids: CASSQVAGLETQYF. Here the CDR3 DNA reads TGTGCCAGCAGCCAAGTTGCCGGCTTAGAGACCCAGTACTTC.

The V gene is TRBV12-3 or TRBV12-4, the J gene TRBJ1-4, with D uncertain. CDR3 length: 16 residues. Trimming pared 3 bases from V and 3 bases from J, leaving 14 bases between. The CDR3 here is CASSFLVSGPNEKLFF. CDR3 coding DNA: TGTGCCAGCAGTTTCTTAGTCTCCGGGCCTAATGAAAAACTGTTTTTT.

The rearrangement uses TRBV12-3 or TRBV12-4 and TRBJ1-2, with a weak D call TRBD1 (6 bases). Trimming shortened V by 3 bases and J by 7 bases, and 18 bases separated the two germline ends. The CDR3 is 15 residues long. The CDR3 is CASSLRGASSIGYTF. The CDR3 DNA sequence: TGTGCCAGCAGTTTGCGGGGGGCCTCGTCCATTGGCTACACCTTC.

V and J are TRBV27 and TRBJ2-7, with D perhaps TRBD2 (5 bases). The V end lost 4 bases, the J end lost 2 bases, and 15 bases lay between the germline ends. Germline lookup yields CDR1 MNHEY and CDR2 SMNVEV (reference sequence). This CDR3 contains 15 residues. The DNA for the CDR3 is TGTGCCAGCAGTTCCCTAGCTAGGCACCCCTACGAGCAGTACTTC. Translation gives CASSSLARHPYEQYF.

This clonotype was detected only a few times. The V and J genes are TRBV10-3 and TRBJ2-5; unclear D gene. Trimming cost V 4 bases and J 1 base, with 10 bases left between them. This CDR3 spans 14 amino acids. The germline gives CDR1 ENHRY, CDR2 SYGVKD. The CDR3 reads CAISADSFQETQYF. As DNA, the CDR3 is TGTGCCATCAGTGCCGACTCCTTCCAAGAGACCCAGTACTTC.

This clonotype occurred a few times. The chain employs TRBV9 and TRBJ2-3, with 8 bases fitting TRBD1. Germline V CDR1 and CDR2: SGDLS, YYNGEE. This CDR3 is built from 15 residues. After removal of 3 bases from V and 2 bases from J, the junction contained 5 bases not matched to a gene. CDR3 coding DNA: TGTGCCAGCAGCGACAGACAGGGGCTCACAGATACGCAGTATTTT. Translated: CASSDRQGLTDTQYF.

This sequence joins TRBV18 and TRBJ1-3; 8 nucleotides line up with TRBD1. The J segment lost 4 bases and the V segment lost 3 bases, leaving 8 bases of the junction unmatched. Germline assignment: CDR1 KGHSH and CDR2 LQKENI. The CDR3 consists of 16 residues. In DNA, the CDR3 is TGTGCCAGCTCACCGTCGACAGGGGTCTCAGGAAACACCATATATTTT. This translates into CASSPSTGVSGNTIYF.

This clonotype was counted a few times. The J gene is TRBJ2-1, the V gene TRBV15, with TRBD2 identical over 8 bases. Losses at the gene ends were 3 bases for V and 6 bases for J; bases not matched to a gene: 10. This CDR3 spans 16 amino acids. Looked up from germline, CDR1 is LNHNV and CDR2 is YYDKDF (reference sequence). CDR3 nucleotides: TGTGCCACCAGCAGCAGGTGGACTAGCTTACCCAATGAGCAGTTCTTC. Translated, it gives CATSSRWTSLPNEQFF. The full variable domain, with the rest looked up from reference TRBV15 and TRBJ2-1, is DAMVIQNPRYQVTQFGKPVTLSCSQTLNHNVMYWYQQKSSQAPKLLFHYYDKDFNNEADTPDNFQSRRPNTSFCFLDIRSPGLGDTAMYLCATSSRWTSLPNEQFFGPGTRLTVL.

V is TRBV20-1 and J is TRBJ1-1, with 7 bases matching TRBD1. Germline CDR1 DFQATT, CDR2 SNEGSKA (reference sequence). The V segment lost 0 bases and the J segment 1 base; nucleotides outside the gene matches: 5. The CDR3 loop spans 15 amino acids. The CDR3 reads CSARDLWDRNTEAFF. CDR3 DNA sequence: TGCAGTGCTAGAGACCTCTGGGACAGGAACACTGAAGCTTTCTTT.

V usage is TRBV28 and J usage is TRBJ2-3; TRBD1 is a possible D gene (7 bases). V lost 0 bases and J lost 0, with 19 bases in between. Germline V gene lookup returns CDR1 MDHEN and CDR2 SYDVKM. The CDR3 spans 19 residues. CDR3 nucleotides: TGTGCCAGCAGTTTATGGGGGGGCCCCGACAGGGCAAGCACAGATACGCAGTATTTT. Its protein is CASSLWGGPDRASTDTQYF.

The chain couples TRBV18 to TRBJ1-1; tentatively, D is TRBD1 (5 bases). Germline CDR1 reads KGHSH; CDR2 reads LQKENI. This CDR3 spans 13 amino acids. V shed 5 bases and J shed 4 bases, with 11 bases lying between them. The CDR3 loop reads CASSAGSSTEAFF. The CDR3 DNA reads TGTGCCAGCTCAGCAGGGAGCTCCACTGAAGCTTTCTTT.

The J gene is TRBJ2-3, the V gene TRBV5-1; D tentatively reads TRBD1 or TRBD2 (6 bases each). The V and J ends lost 4 bases and 4 bases respectively, with 16 bases between them. CDR1 and CDR2 from the germline V gene are SGHRS and YFSETQ. This CDR3 region has 15 residues. The CDR3 here is CASSTGRGPADTQYF. CDR3 nucleotides: TGCGCCAGCAGCACGGGACGGGGGCCGGCAGATACGCAGTATTTT.

The chain's CDR3 is CASSQGTMGYEKLFF. The CDR3 DNA is TGCGCCAGCAGCCAAGGAACTATGGGCTATGAAAAACTGTTTTTT. The genes are TRBV4-1 and TRBJ1-4; unclear D gene. Germline values: CDR1 MGHRA, CDR2 YSYEKL. The CDR3 sequence is 15 residues long. Trimming left V 1 base short and J 6 bases short, with 12 bases between.

The gene calls are TRBV20-1 and TRBJ2-3; 7 bases are shared with TRBD2. Germline CDR1 and CDR2: DFQATT and SNEGSKA (reference sequence). V was clipped by 5 bases and J by 1 base; unmatched bases: 9. This CDR3 contains 15 residues. The CDR3 bases are TGCAGTGCTGCTGCTCTAGCGGACCGCACAGATACGCAGTATTTT. Translating gives CSAAALADRTDTQYF.

The chain joins TRBV5-5 to TRBJ2-1; TRBD2 agrees at 8 bases. V lost 4 bases, J lost 9 bases, and 3 bases stayed unmatched. The CDR3 extends over 12 amino acids. Germline V CDR1 and CDR2: SGHKS, YYEKEE (reference sequence). CDR3 residues: CASSRTSLEQFF. The CDR3 bases are TGTGCCAGCAGCCGGACTAGCCTTGAGCAGTTCTTC.